Listed here are 24 T cell receptor beta chains from one sample, sequenced in a study of immune cell composition in non-small cell lung cancer. Sequencing was performed with immunoSEQ multiplex PCR; in TCRdb, only in-frame clones are kept and a portion is missing. The sample shows around 3,500 clones, approximately 70% of them seen only once. Normal lung was taken at the farthest possible site, at least 3 cm from tumour. Sequences were obtained from non-adjacent lung tissue. Source of these receptors: a human donor with non-small cell lung cancer.

The CDR3 DNA follows: TGTGCCATCAGTGATGGGCAGGGCGGTATGAACACTGAAGCTTTCTTT. Protein product: CAISDGQGGMNTEAFF. The chain joins TRBV10-3 to TRBJ1-1; D is possibly TRBD1 (5 bases). Trimming cost V 3 bases and J 0 bases, with 14 bases left between them. The CDR3 spans 16 residues. CDR1 is ENHRY, CDR2 SYGVKD, per germline.

The gene calls are TRBV5-4 and TRBJ1-4; the match to TRBD1 covers 8 bases. V gave up 0 bases and J gave up 7 bases; unmatched junction bases: 8. Germline assignment: CDR1 SGHNT and CDR2 YYREEE (reference sequence). The CDR3 extends over 16 amino acids. The CDR3 DNA follows: TGTGCCAGCAGCTTGGCAGGGGGCGGAAGGGGTGAAAAACTGTTTTTT. It is translated as CASSLAGGGRGEKLFF.

The V gene is TRBV7-2, the J gene TRBJ1-2; 8 bases agree with TRBD1. The CDR3 consists of 14 residues. The germline V gene has CDR1 SGHTA and CDR2 FQGNSA. V lost 2 bases and J lost 10; bases outside the gene matches: 9. The chain's CDR3 is CASSLFRDRLAYTF. The CDR3 nucleotides are TGTGCCAGCAGCTTATTCCGGGACAGGCTTGCCTACACCTTC.

V gene TRBV7-6 combines with J gene TRBJ2-2, with 10 bases aligning to TRBD1. CDR3 length equals 15 residues. The J segment lost 5 bases and the V segment lost 1 base, leaving 1 base of the junction unmatched. CDR1 SGHVS and CDR2 FNYEAQ come from the germline V gene. Here the CDR3 reads CASSLGQGATGELFF. Here the CDR3 DNA reads TGTGCCAGCAGCTTAGGACAGGGGGCAACCGGGGAGCTGTTTTTT.

The V call is TRBV19, the J call TRBJ2-1; 12 bases match TRBD2. The CDR3 is made up of 15 amino acids. The germline CDR1 and CDR2 sequences are LNHDA and SQIVND (reference sequence). V lost 5 bases to trimming and J lost 3 bases; unmatched junction nucleotides: 2. CDR3 bases: TGTGCCAGTAGTTCTAGCGGGAGGGTCTACAATGAGCAGTTCTTC. This translates into CASSSSGRVYNEQFF.

V is TRBV7-3 and J is TRBJ1-2; 7 bases are shared with TRBD1. Trimming took 5 bases from V and 2 from J; bases not matched to a gene: 2. This CDR3 region has 13 residues. In germline, CDR1 is SGHTA, CDR2 FQGTGA. The CDR3 here is CASSLQGNYGYTF. The CDR3 coding sequence is TGTGCCAGCAGCCTACAGGGGAACTATGGCTACACCTTC.

CDR3 region: CASTEEPGETQYF. CDR3 in DNA: TGTGCCAGTACTGAGGAGCCGGGTGAGACCCAGTACTTC. The J gene is TRBJ2-5, the V gene TRBV19; D gene uncertain. This CDR3 region has 13 residues. Per germline, CDR1 LNHDA and CDR2 SQIVND (reference sequence). The V and J ends lost 7 bases and 5 bases respectively, with 14 bases between them.

V is TRBV5-4 and J is TRBJ2-1; 8 nucleotides align to TRBD2. J lost 2 bases, V lost 4 bases, and 2 bases had no gene match. The CDR3 covers 14 residues. Per the germline V gene, CDR1 is SGHNT and CDR2 is YYREEE (reference sequence). Here the CDR3 reads CASSGSGAYNEQFF. CDR3 nucleotides: TGTGCCAGCAGCGGTAGCGGGGCCTACAATGAGCAGTTCTTC. The variable domain in full, with the rest retrieved from reference TRBV5-4 and TRBJ2-1, is ETGVTQSPTHLIKTRGQQVTLRCSSQSGHNTVSWYQQALGQGPQFIFQYYREEENGRGNFPPRFSGLQFPNYSSELNVNALELDDSALYLCASSGSGAYNEQFFGPGTRLTVL.

This clone showed up just once. V usage is TRBV5-8 and J usage is TRBJ1-2, with TRBD1 as a possible D gene (5 bases). The germline V and J ends were trimmed by 1 base and 8 bases, with 21 bases remaining between them. The germline gives CDR1 SGHTS, CDR2 YDEGEE. The CDR3 spans 16 residues. CDR3 amino acids: CASSLQGANNLRGYTF. DNA for the CDR3: TGTGCCAGCAGCTTGCAGGGTGCGAATAATCTAAGAGGCTACACCTTC.

J is TRBJ2-3 and V is TRBV9; D gene uncertain. Between the trimmed V and J ends, which lost 5 bases and 6 bases, there was a span of 13 bases. The CDR3 has 13 residues. Germline CDR1 SGDLS, CDR2 YYNGEE. The CDR3 spells CASSLNLMDTQYF. The CDR3 region has the DNA TGTGCCAGCAGTCTTAACTTAATGGATACGCAGTATTTT.

This clone appeared a few times. The chain is built from TRBV27 and TRBJ1-1; perhaps TRBD1 as D (5 bases). CDR1 MNHEY and CDR2 SMNVEV come from the germline V gene (reference sequence). The CDR3 covers 13 residues. V lost 9 bases and J 7 bases, leaving 18 bases between the germline ends. The DNA for the CDR3 is TGTGCCAGTTCCCGAAGCCCAGGGTTTGAAGCTTTCTTT. Protein sequence: CASSRSPGFEAFF.

This clone was counted a few times. Other DNA sequences within the sample encode an identical CDR3. This chain uses TRBV4-2 with TRBJ2-1; 8 positions agree with TRBD1. CDR1 is LGHNA and CDR2 is YNFKEQ in the germline V gene. This CDR3 contains 14 residues. J was trimmed by 5 bases and V by 2 bases; bases with no gene match: 2. CDR3 coding DNA: TGTGCCAGCAGCCAACCACAGGGGGACAATGAGCAGTTCTTC. Its translation is CASSQPQGDNEQFF.

This chain links TRBV30 with TRBJ2-6, with a tentative D call TRBD1 (5 bases). This CDR3 has 19 amino acids. Germline values: CDR1 GTSNPN, CDR2 SVGIG (reference sequence). The V gene lost 3 bases and the J gene lost 1 base, with 22 bases spanning the gap. The CDR3 is CAWSMGQASLRSGANVLTF. The CDR3 nucleotides are TGTGCCTGGAGCATGGGGCAGGCGAGCCTTAGGTCTGGGGCCAACGTCCTGACTTTC.

The chain employs TRBV4-1 and TRBJ1-5; D perhaps matches TRBD1 (6 bases). Germline V gene lookup returns CDR1 MGHRA and CDR2 YSYEKL. The CDR3 runs to 15 residues. Trimming stripped 0 bases from V and 7 bases from J, with 13 bases between. The CDR3 region has the DNA TGCGCCAGCAGCCAAGACAGCGGCAGGGGCCAGCCCCAGCATTTT. Residues: CASSQDSGRGQPQHF.

The rearrangement uses TRBV19 and TRBJ1-1; the D is unclear. This CDR3 contains 13 residues. The germline CDR1 and CDR2 sequences are LNHDA and SQIVND (reference sequence). V was shortened by 7 bases and J by 5 bases, with 14 bases between the two germline ends. The DNA for the CDR3 is TGTGCCAGTATCAGGTCGCCGGGGACTGAAGCTTTCTTT. Residues: CASIRSPGTEAFF.

The chain links TRBV5-1 to TRBJ1-2, with 7 bases lining up with TRBD1. The J segment lost 3 bases and the V segment lost 0 bases, leaving 8 bases of the junction unmatched. Per germline, CDR1 SGHRS and CDR2 YFSETQ. This CDR3 has 16 amino acids. CDR3 in amino acids: CASSLDGGQIYYGYTF. Here the CDR3 DNA reads TGCGCCAGCAGCTTGGACGGGGGACAGATTTACTATGGCTACACCTTC.

This clone was counted between two and nine times. The chain joins TRBV25-1 to TRBJ1-1; D gene ambiguous. CDR3 length: 13 amino acids. The V gene lost 7 bases and the J gene lost 5 bases, with 14 bases spanning the gap. Per germline, CDR1 MGHDK and CDR2 SYGVNS. For the CDR3, the DNA is TGTGCCAGCACTATAGGTGGGAGGACTGAAGCTTTCTTT. The encoded protein is CASTIGGRTEAFF.

The rearrangement links TRBV19 to TRBJ2-7; D may be TRBD1 (5 bases). Looked up from germline, CDR1 is LNHDA and CDR2 is SQIVND (reference sequence). This CDR3 has 13 amino acids. V lost 1 base, J lost 3 bases, and 7 bases lay in between. The CDR3 loop is CASSIGTIYEQYF. CDR3 coding DNA: TGTGCCAGTAGTATAGGGACAATCTACGAGCAGTACTTC.

This clone is labeled as large. The chain uses TRBV30 and TRBJ1-3, with D possibly being TRBD1 (6 bases). Germline CDR1 and CDR2: GTSNPN and SVGIG (reference sequence). CDR3 length equals 18 residues. The V end lost 2 bases, the J end lost 1 base, and 21 bases lay between the germline ends. CDR3 nucleotides: TGTGCCTGGAGTTTACAGGGTTTTTACCCGTTTTCTGGAAACACCATATATTTT. Its protein product is CAWSLQGFYPFSGNTIYF.

This chain links TRBV5-1 with TRBJ2-6; a possible D gene is TRBD1 (6 bases). Trimming pared 1 base from V and 2 bases from J, leaving 10 bases between. CDR1 is SGHRS, CDR2 YFSETQ, per germline. This CDR3 has 16 amino acids. CDR3 region: CASSLTGTTGANVLTF. CDR3 nucleotide sequence: TGCGCCAGCAGCTTGACCGGGACAACTGGGGCCAACGTCCTGACTTTC.

This clone was counted a few times. The chain combines TRBV28 with TRBJ2-7, with TRBD1 matching 9 bases. V trimming: 8 bases; J trimming: 0 bases; junction bases outside the gene matches: 2. Germline V gene lookup returns CDR1 MDHEN and CDR2 SYDVKM. The CDR3 sequence is 13 residues long. The CDR3 is CASRDRDSYEQYF. The CDR3 DNA follows: TGTGCCAGCCGGGACAGGGACTCCTACGAGCAGTACTTC.

V and J are TRBV10-1 and TRBJ1-5; 7 nucleotides match TRBD1. This CDR3 has 14 amino acids. The germline gives CDR1 WNHNN, CDR2 SYGVQD (reference sequence). V shed 10 bases and J 4 bases; nucleotides not matched to a gene: 10. The CDR3 region is CATIQGFRNQPQHF. The CDR3 coding sequence is TGCGCCACCATACAGGGGTTCCGTAATCAGCCCCAGCATTTT.

J is TRBJ2-3 and V is TRBV5-1; 9 nucleotides align to TRBD2. Germline V lookup: CDR1 SGHRS, CDR2 YFSETQ. Trimming at V came to 4 bases and at J to 0 bases, leaving 3 bases not matched to a gene. This CDR3 has 15 residues. The DNA for the CDR3 is TGCGCCAGCAGCCTAGCGGGACGAAGCACAGATACGCAGTATTTT. Translating gives CASSLAGRSTDTQYF.

This rearrangement joins TRBV28 to TRBJ1-4; a weak D match, TRBD1 (5 bases). The CDR3 extends over 14 amino acids. The germline V and J ends were trimmed by 6 bases and 8 bases, with 16 bases remaining between them. Germline lookup yields CDR1 MDHEN and CDR2 SYDVKM. Here the CDR3 DNA reads TGTGCCAGCAGCTCCGGGGACTTCGAGGAAAAACTGTTTTTT. This sequence encodes CASSSGDFEEKLFF.